Presented here are 26 T cell receptor beta chains from one specimen sequenced in a study of shared clonotypes between healthy human individuals. Method: immunoSEQ multiplex PCR; TCRdb's copy keeps in-frame clones and lacks some. In the table there are 2 million or so clones, around 96% of which are singletons. Selected positively for CCR7 and CD45RO-negative, naive CD8 cells excluded terminally differentiated effector memory CD45RA+ cells. The sequenced sample consisted of naive CD8+ T cells sorted from blood. The receptors shown here come from a young man in good health.

This rearrangement joins TRBV2 to TRBJ2-7; 7 nucleotides line up with TRBD1. This CDR3 has 16 amino acids. Germline values: CDR1 SNHLY, CDR2 FYNNEI. V dropped 5 bases and J dropped 0; count of bases not matched to a gene: 10. The CDR3: CASSIYRGSSSYEQYF. The CDR3 coding sequence is TGTGCCAGCAGTATCTACAGGGGCTCCAGCTCCTACGAGCAGTACTTC.

J is TRBJ1-5 and V is TRBV19; D perhaps matches TRBD1 (6 bases). V gave up 5 bases and J gave up 11 bases, with 16 bases separating them. This CDR3 comprises 13 residues. The germline CDR1 and CDR2 sequences are LNHDA and SQIVND (reference sequence). CDR3 region: CASSGGGQLAQHF. The CDR3 region has the DNA TGTGCCAGTAGTGGGGGCGGGCAATTGGCCCAGCATTTT.

The chain employs TRBV11-2 and TRBJ1-2; D gene unclear. The CDR3 covers 13 residues. Germline V CDR1 and CDR2: SGHAT, FQNNGV. V was trimmed by 5 bases and J by 8 bases, leaving 15 bases between them. CDR3 nucleotide sequence: TGTGCCAGCAGCCCCGGGCCAAACTTCGGCTACACCTTC. Amino acids: CASSPGPNFGYTF.

The chain carries TRBV7-9 and TRBJ1-1; 9 bases line up with TRBD1. The CDR3 is 15 amino acids. CDR1 is SEHNR and CDR2 is FQNEAQ in the germline V gene (reference sequence). With V trimmed by 5 bases and J by 2 bases, 6 bases remained unmatched. This chain's CDR3 is CASSTWTGENTEAFF. Here the CDR3 DNA reads TGTGCCAGCAGCACTTGGACAGGGGAAAACACTGAAGCTTTCTTT. Together with reference TRBV7-9 and TRBJ1-1, the CDR3 gives the full variable domain: DTGVSQNPRHKITKRGQNVTFRCDPISEHNRLYWYRQTLGQGPEFLTYFQNEAQLEKSRLLSDRFSAERPKGSFSTLEIQRTEQGDSAMYLCASSTWTGENTEAFFGQGTRLTVV.

This chain connects TRBV11-3 to TRBJ2-7; tentative D call: TRBD2 (5 bases). Between the trimmed V and J ends, which lost 1 base and 4 bases, there was a span of 11 bases. Germline V CDR1 and CDR2: SGHNT, YENEEA. This CDR3 is 14 amino acids long. The chain's CDR3 is CASSLAGTSYEQYF. As DNA, the CDR3 is TGTGCCAGCAGCTTAGCGGGAACCAGTTACGAGCAGTACTTC.

The V and J genes are TRBV27 and TRBJ2-7; TRBD1 matches at 8 bases. The CDR3 runs 15 residues. From germline, CDR1 is MNHEY and CDR2 SMNVEV (reference sequence). V lost 5 bases and J lost 4; bases outside the gene matches: 10. The CDR3 DNA reads TGTGCCAGCAGTCCCCTGACAGGGGCACTTTACGAGCAGTACTTC. Translation gives CASSPLTGALYEQYF.

The chain couples TRBV14 to TRBJ1-3, with D uncertain. This CDR3 contains 18 residues. From germline, CDR1 is SGHDN and CDR2 FVKESK. Trimming removed 5 bases at V and 4 bases at J, with 24 bases between. The CDR3 nucleotides read TGTGCCAGCAGCGGGAGTGGTGTTTCCGGGAAGAGCGGAAACACCATATATTTT. This translates into CASSGSGVSGKSGNTIYF.

This clone has a single count. This CDR3 is also generated by other DNA sequences in the sample. The genes are TRBV9 and TRBJ2-5, with D hard to call. Germline loops: CDR1 SGDLS, CDR2 YYNGEE. The CDR3 loop spans 11 amino acids. V lost 5 bases and J 3 bases, leaving 5 bases between the germline ends. The CDR3 region is CASSDEETQYF. The DNA for the CDR3 is TGTGCCAGCAGTGATGAAGAGACCCAGTACTTC.

The CDR3 region is CASSLAGGDEQYF. CDR3 bases: TGTGCCAGCAGCTTGGCGGGAGGGGACGAGCAGTACTTC. The chain joins TRBV11-2 to TRBJ2-7, with 9 nucleotides matching TRBD2. The J segment lost 5 bases and the V segment lost 3 bases, leaving 2 bases of the junction unmatched. The CDR3 is 13 amino acids. Per the germline V gene, CDR1 is SGHAT and CDR2 is FQNNGV.

V usage is TRBV7-9 and J usage is TRBJ1-3; tentative D call: TRBD1 (5 bases). CDR1 and CDR2 (germline): SEHNR, FQNEAQ (reference sequence). Trimming removed 1 base at V and 0 bases at J, with 10 bases between. This CDR3 comprises 16 residues. Here the CDR3 reads CASSLELGGSGNTIYF. DNA for the CDR3: TGTGCCAGCAGCTTAGAGTTGGGGGGCTCTGGAAACACCATATATTTT.

This rearrangement joins TRBV6-6 to TRBJ1-3; D unresolved. V was trimmed by 0 bases and J by 0 bases, leaving 6 bases between them. The CDR3 consists of 15 residues. CDR1 is MNHNY and CDR2 is SVGAGI in the germline V gene (reference sequence). The CDR3 is CASSYSISSGNTIYF. In DNA, the CDR3 is TGTGCCAGCAGTTACTCGATATCCTCTGGAAACACCATATATTTT.

The chain carries TRBV10-1 and TRBJ2-3, with 11 positions matching TRBD2. Germline values: CDR1 WNHNN, CDR2 SYGVQD (reference sequence). The CDR3 length is 15 residues. V was pared by 4 bases and J by 7 bases, with 7 bases of the junction left unmatched. The chain's CDR3 is CASSVSVAGGNTQYF. CDR3 DNA: TGCGCCAGCAGTGTTTCCGTAGCGGGGGGGAATACGCAGTATTTT.

This chain links TRBV13 with TRBJ1-1; D uncertain. V was trimmed by 1 base and J by 1 base, leaving 10 bases between them. The CDR3 contains 15 residues. Germline CDR1 PRHDT, CDR2 FYEKMQ (reference sequence). The CDR3 DNA follows: TGTGCCAGCAGCTTAGCTGGGGTGGGGAACACTGAAGCTTTCTTT. It is translated as CASSLAGVGNTEAFF.

DNA of the CDR3: TGTGCCAGCAGCTTAGGACAGGGGGCCCCCACAGATACGCAGTATTTT. It translates to CASSLGQGAPTDTQYF. The chain combines TRBV5-5 with TRBJ2-3; TRBD1 matches 11 bases. The CDR3 is 16 amino acids. Germline CDR1 SGHKS, CDR2 YYEKEE (reference sequence). The V and J ends lost 2 bases and 2 bases, in that order; junction bases with no gene match: 4.

The V call is TRBV19, the J call TRBJ2-5; 10 nucleotides agree with TRBD1. The CDR3 loop spans 17 amino acids. Germline V gives CDR1 LNHDA, CDR2 SQIVND (reference sequence). V shed 2 bases and J 2 bases; nucleotides not matched to a gene: 8. Written as DNA, the CDR3 is TGTGCCAGTAGTATAAGGGACCGGGACAGGGGTCAAGAGACCCAGTACTTC. Protein sequence: CASSIRDRDRGQETQYF.

In its sample, this clone was seen a few times. The chain recombines TRBV7-9 with TRBJ1-1; D not certain. Trimming took 6 bases from V and 8 from J, leaving 10 bases between them. The CDR3 consists of 11 residues. Germline CDR1 is SEHNR and CDR2 is FQNEAQ (reference sequence). The CDR3 loop is CASSGNQEAFF. CDR3 bases: TGTGCCAGCAGTGGGAATCAGGAAGCTTTCTTT.

Details on this clone: Distinct nucleotide sequences in the sample also encode this CDR3. This chain links TRBV30 with TRBJ2-1; no clear D gene. Trimming stripped 1 base from V and 4 bases from J, with 2 bases between. Looked up from germline, CDR1 is GTSNPN and CDR2 is SVGIG (reference sequence). The CDR3 totals 11 residues. The CDR3 region is CAWSEYNEQFF. The CDR3 DNA reads as TGTGCCTGGAGTGAATACAATGAGCAGTTCTTC.

CDR3 nucleotide sequence: TGTGCCAGCAGTGAAGCGGGGACTAGCGGGGCTAGCACAGATACGCAGTATTTT. Translation: CASSEAGTSGASTDTQYF. The chain uses TRBV2 and TRBJ2-3, with 13 bases aligning to TRBD2. The length of the CDR3 is 18 residues. The V segment lost 0 bases and the J segment 0 bases; nucleotides outside the gene matches: 3. CDR1 is SNHLY, CDR2 FYNNEI, per germline.

Comment on this clone: This sample includes further DNA sequences coding for the same CDR3. The chain employs TRBV4-1 and TRBJ2-7; 9 nucleotides align to TRBD2. Germline assignment: CDR1 MGHRA and CDR2 YSYEKL. The CDR3 runs 15 residues. V shed 1 base, J shed 2 bases, and the junction held 3 bases outside the gene matches. CDR3 residues: CASSQAAGGTYEQYF. DNA of the CDR3: TGCGCCAGCAGCCAAGCAGCGGGGGGAACCTACGAGCAGTACTTC.

This chain links TRBV28 with TRBJ1-5; D is unresolved. Per the germline V gene, CDR1 is MDHEN and CDR2 is SYDVKM. The CDR3 loop spans 13 amino acids. The ends were cut back, 3 bases at V and 1 base at J, with 4 bases in the middle. The CDR3 coding sequence is TGTGCCAGCAGTTTTAACAGCAATCAGCCCCAGCATTTT. It codes for CASSFNSNQPQHF. The full variable domain, with the rest looked up from reference TRBV28 and TRBJ1-5, is DVKVTQSSRYLVKRTGEKVFLECVQDMDHENMFWYRQDPGLGLRLIYFSYDVKMKEKGDIPEGYSVSREKKERFSLILESASTNQTSMYLCASSFNSNQPQHFGDGTRLSIL.

The rearrangement links TRBV11-2 to TRBJ2-5; D not certain. The CDR3 spans 17 residues. Trimming took 1 base from V and 1 from J, leaving 16 bases between them. The germline V gene has CDR1 SGHAT and CDR2 FQNNGV. The CDR3 region is CASSLGQLIRSQETQYF. DNA of the CDR3: TGTGCCAGCAGCTTAGGGCAGCTTATACGATCCCAAGAGACCCAGTACTTC.

This chain uses TRBV9 with TRBJ2-2; D uncertain. Trimming removed 4 bases from V and 3 bases from J, with 13 bases in between. In germline, CDR1 is SGDLS, CDR2 YYNGEE. The CDR3 is made up of 15 amino acids. CDR3 in amino acids: CASSPEAFYTGELFF. The CDR3 bases are TGTGCCAGCAGCCCAGAAGCTTTTTACACCGGGGAGCTGTTTTTT.

This chain links TRBV11-2 with TRBJ2-7, with 8 nucleotides matching TRBD1. Germline CDR1 SGHAT, CDR2 FQNNGV. This CDR3 spans 15 amino acids. V lost 3 bases, J lost 3 bases, and 7 bases stayed unmatched. CDR3 bases: TGTGCCAGCAGCTTGAGGACAGGGAGAATCTACGAGCAGTACTTC. Its protein is CASSLRTGRIYEQYF.

The chain combines TRBV6-5 with TRBJ1-1; D is undetermined. Trimming removed 2 bases from V and 3 bases from J, with 10 bases in between. Germline CDR1 and CDR2: MNHEY and SVGAGI. The CDR3 contains 14 residues. The CDR3 DNA follows: TGTGCCAGCAGTTACCTAGTTGGGGACACTGAAGCTTTCTTT. Translated, it gives CASSYLVGDTEAFF.

The V and J genes are TRBV6-6 and TRBJ2-7; the match to TRBD1 covers 12 bases. This CDR3 comprises 14 residues. V was clipped by 7 bases and J by 7 bases; unmatched bases: 8. Germline V CDR1 and CDR2: MNHNY, SVGAGI (reference sequence). CDR3 DNA: TGTGCCAGCAACGGGGGGACAGGGGGCTGGGAGCAGTACTTC. This codes for CASNGGTGGWEQYF.

V usage is TRBV7-9 and J usage is TRBJ2-5; D remains unclear. Between the trimmed V and J ends, which lost 6 bases and 4 bases, there was a span of 12 bases. Germline V gene lookup returns CDR1 SEHNR and CDR2 FQNEAQ (reference sequence). The CDR3 sequence is 13 residues long. Written as DNA, the CDR3 is TGTGCCAGCAGTTCACCCGAGTCAGAGACCCAGTACTTC. Its translation is CASSSPESETQYF.